This T cell receptor beta chain appears in the sequencing data of a study of blood T cell repertoires in COVID-19. Across the whole study: The United States, Italy and Spain supplied acute and convalescent COVID-19 samples. PBMCs, B-cell-depleted T cells, or T cells provided the cDNA or gDNA that made up the material.

Authors' processing steps: Amplifying reference gene primers gave estimates of nucleated cell counts. Clones were sequenced by immunoSEQ multiplex PCR, and TCRdb holds only the in-frame ones, with some missing. That table furnishes V, J and clone size, whereas the DNA furnished D and trimming. The data hold some 120,000 clones, with roughly 83% observed a single time. This clone has just a few counts. This CDR3 has 15 amino acids. V shed 3 bases, J shed 3 bases, and the junction held 4 bases outside the gene matches. Germline loops: CDR1 LNHDA, CDR2 SQIVND (reference sequence). This TCR was recovered from a woman aged 65 to 85 with acute or convalescent COVID-19. The chain carries TRBV19 and TRBJ1-4; 7 nucleotides line up with TRBD1. What was sequenced was peripheral blood. CDR3 nucleotide sequence: TGTGCCAGTAGTATCGGGGACAGACCTAATGAAAAACTGTTTTTT. Translation: CASSIGDRPNEKLFF.